The clone carrying this TCR beta chain has only a few counts. A single record per CDR3 protein comes from TCRdb applying MiXCR to the RT-PCR reads. Of approximately 200,000 distinct CDR3 sequences in the sample, about 37% were seen once. This entry belongs to a study of patients and donors after allogeneic stem cell transplantation. The germline gives CDR1 KGHSH, CDR2 LQKENI. V lost 6 bases and J lost 2, with 11 bases in between. The CDR3 runs to 14 residues. This TCR derives from a human donor who was either an allogeneic HSCT recipient or a stem cell or donor lymphocyte infusion donor (not recorded which). It is not recorded whose cells these are; they may come from a transplant donor. Material for sequencing was blood, either unsorted or a sorted T cell fraction (not recorded which). V gene TRBV18 combines with J gene TRBJ1-3; no definite D call. Here the CDR3 reads CASSPTATGNTIYF. CDR3 in DNA: TGTGCCAGCTCTCCAACCGCTACTGGAAACACCATATATTTT.